These T cell receptor beta chains were read from a single sample in a study of blood T cell repertoires in COVID-19. Profiled with immunoSEQ multiplex PCR; TCRdb holds only in-frame clones, not every one. Altogether about 370,000 clones are present, approximately 92% being singletons, with the ten largest covering more than 0.8%. Specimen: PBMCs or T cells enriched from blood (not recorded which). The receptor set was obtained from a man between 18 and 29 years old who had recovered from COVID-19. The CDR3 runs from the conserved cysteine through the conserved F or W.

j_call v_call cdr3_aa
TRBJ1-4 TRBV5-6 CASSYLEGGQSNEKLFF
TRBJ1-1 TRBV11-2 CASSLVTGQTNTEAFF
TRBJ2-7 TRBV19 CASSMWLADEQYF
TRBJ2-7 TRBV18 CASSPRGTYEQYF
TRBJ1-3 TRBV19 CASTPGQALSGNTIYF
TRBJ1-1 TRBV4-3 CASSPTPPLNTEAFF
TRBJ1-1 TRBV6-2/TRBV6-3 CASSYYRHMNTEAFF
TRBJ2-5 TRBV7-8 CASSRRTALLGGQETQYF
TRBJ1-2 TRBV10-3 CAISLPRGTGHSGYTF
TRBJ2-1 TRBV6-4 CASSRTSGLYNEQFF
TRBJ2-3 TRBV29-1 CSGDREGTDTQYF
TRBJ2-7 TRBV19 CASSFAGGRYEQYF
TRBJ2-7 TRBV5-5 CASSLIDTAYEQYF
TRBJ1-5 TRBV7-8 CASSSAPTGPNQPQHF
TRBJ2-5 TRBV9 CASSVGGDRGTAKTQYF
TRBJ2-3 TRBV25-1 CASSDRWGRGNTDTQYF
TRBJ1-1 TRBV15 CATSEPNRGLAEAFF
TRBJ2-1 TRBV3-1/TRBV3-2 CASSPPQRLNFIREQFF
TRBJ1-1 TRBV19 CASTPTGVNTEAFF
TRBJ1-1 TRBV1 CTSSQGGGPEDTEAFF
TRBJ1-6 TRBV30 CAWRWRNSPLHF
TRBJ2-2 TRBV6-2/TRBV6-3 CASSYPGQGLSTGELFF
TRBJ2-3 TRBV4-2 CASSPDRDRGQGDTQYF
TRBJ1-2 TRBV6-2/TRBV6-3 CASSYSGTEGYTF
TRBJ2-6 TRBV29-1 CSAMWEGTGANVLTF
TRBJ2-5 TRBV30 CAWSLGGETQYF
TRBJ1-2 TRBV11-2 CASSFSGGGYTF
TRBJ2-7 TRBV11-2 CASRGRWGTGVSSYEQYF
TRBJ2-1 TRBV12-5 CASGQLNEQFF
TRBJ2-1 TRBV15 CATSGSPGQRILGSYNEQFF
TRBJ2-2 TRBV2 CASSDFSGTGELFF
TRBJ2-3 TRBV27 CASSFEQGARDTQYF
TRBJ1-2 TRBV6-2/TRBV6-3 CASSSGRTGPANYGYTF
TRBJ2-1 TRBV7-2 CASSLAVWERAKSSYNEQFF
TRBJ1-5 TRBV27 CASSLTPSQPQHF
TRBJ1-4 TRBV9 CASSVGRTVNEKLFF
TRBJ2-1 TRBV10-3 CAIRAGGVDEQFF
TRBJ1-6 TRBV3-1/TRBV3-2 CATGVGRNNSPLHF
TRBJ1-1 TRBV6-2/TRBV6-3 CASSYAGMHTEAFF
TRBJ2-3 TRBV5-1 CASSPGQGLATADTQYF
TRBJ2-1 TRBV12-3/TRBV12-4 CASSTLGGEQFF
TRBJ1-1 TRBV4-3 CASSQAPGTEAFF
TRBJ1-4 TRBV5-4 CASSTNRGATNEKLFF
TRBJ2-7 TRBV18 CASSPTGGMFEQYF
TRBJ1-4 TRBV27 CASSLKSQGALTFEKLFF
TRBJ2-1 TRBV11-2 CASSLFGYDGKGNEQFF
TRBJ2-1 TRBV7-6 CASSFLNPRSSYNEQFF
TRBJ2-2 TRBV4-3 CASSQDQASGRSYGELFF
TRBJ2-3 TRBV6-5 CASTSRGRHTDTQYF
TRBJ2-2 TRBV18 CASSRQRPGHGTGELFF
TRBJ2-1 TRBV19 CASRGSGRAGQFF
TRBJ2-2 TRBV27 CASSFKPGLQHRELFF
TRBJ1-2 TRBV7-8 CASSRAWGRGNVGGYTF